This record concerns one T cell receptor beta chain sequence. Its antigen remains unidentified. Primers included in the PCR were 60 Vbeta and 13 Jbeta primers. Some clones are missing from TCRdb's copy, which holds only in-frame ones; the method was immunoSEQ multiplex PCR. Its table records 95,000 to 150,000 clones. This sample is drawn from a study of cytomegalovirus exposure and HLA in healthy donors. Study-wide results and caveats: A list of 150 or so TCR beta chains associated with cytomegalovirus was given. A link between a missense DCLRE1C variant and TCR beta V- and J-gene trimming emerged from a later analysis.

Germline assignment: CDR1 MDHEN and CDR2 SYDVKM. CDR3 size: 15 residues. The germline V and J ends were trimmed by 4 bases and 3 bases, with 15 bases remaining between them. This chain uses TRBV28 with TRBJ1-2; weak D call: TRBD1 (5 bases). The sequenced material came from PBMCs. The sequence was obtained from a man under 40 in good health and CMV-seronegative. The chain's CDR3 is CASSWSGGVDYGYTF. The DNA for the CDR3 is TGTGCCAGCAGTTGGAGTGGAGGGGTGGACTATGGCTACACCTTC.